Detailed here is one T cell receptor (beta chain). Only in-frame clones appear in the TCRdb table, and some are missing; sequencing was by immunoSEQ multiplex PCR. The sample includes approximately 500,000 clones, roughly 89% of them seen just once. The entry originates in a study of blood T cell repertoires in COVID-19. Study-level background: The analysed material was cDNA or gDNA that came from T cells, B-cell-depleted T cells, or PBMCs.

Germline-derived CDR1 and CDR2 are MGHDK and SYGVNS. Germline trimming cut 3 bases from V and 7 bases from J; bases unmatched to any gene: 7. The CDR3 runs to 15 residues. Seattle's cohort entered during active infection and was followed longitudinally. Sequencing was done on a sample of peripheral blood. This receptor was obtained from a man younger than 35 with COVID-19, enrolled during active disease. The chain uses TRBV25-1 and TRBJ2-1, with TRBD1 identical over 9 bases. This chain's CDR3 is CASSDSGQGANEQFF. Written as DNA, the CDR3 is TGTGCCAGCAGTGATTCGGGACAGGGCGCAAATGAGCAGTTCTTC.